A selection of T cell receptor beta chains follows, all from one sample in a study of blood T cell repertoires in COVID-19. Profiled with immunoSEQ multiplex PCR; TCRdb holds only in-frame clones, not every one. Of 110,000 or so clones detected, around 90% appear once; the ten largest clones hold over 4%. The sample consisted of peripheral blood. Receptors were obtained from a woman aged 45-60 years with acute or convalescent COVID-19. CDR3s include the opening cysteine and the closing phenylalanine or tryptophan. D genes are given only for firm matches. Rows may omit the clone size; those that give it use once, few, many or a size class.

v_gene	abundance	d_gene	j_gene	CDR3aa	CDR3nt
TRBV4-3	few	TRBD1	TRBJ1-1	CASSQVRQGAGAFF	TGCGCCAGCAGCCAAGTACGCCAGGGGGCTGGAGCTTTCTTT
TRBV3-1/TRBV3-2	few	TRBD1	TRBJ1-2	CASSPGTGASSGYGYTF	TGTGCCAGCAGCCCTGGGACAGGGGCAAGTAGTGGTTATGGCTACACCTTC
TRBV3-1/TRBV3-2	-	-	TRBJ2-3	CASSQPTTVSDTQYF	TGTGCCAGCAGCCAACCAACGACAGTTTCAGATACGCAGTATTTT
TRBV19	-	TRBD2	TRBJ2-7	CASSIIILGSLLAGGLGEQYF	TGTGCCAGTAGTATAATCATCCTCGGCTCGTTACTAGCGGGAGGTCTGGGGGAGCAGTACTTC
TRBV28	-	TRBD1	TRBJ1-2	CASSLTGQASNYGYTF	TGTGCCAGCAGTTTAACTGGACAGGCTTCCAACTATGGCTACACCTTC
TRBV10-3	-	TRBD2	TRBJ2-3	CAISDPTSGDGTDTQYF	TGTGCCATCAGTGACCCGACTAGCGGGGACGGCACAGATACGCAGTATTTT
TRBV19	once	-	TRBJ2-2	CASSLQTVSGELFF	TGTGCCAGTAGTCTACAGACAGTCTCCGGGGAGCTGTTTTTT
TRBV30	-	TRBD1	TRBJ1-3	CAWSVGGTGAGNTIYF	TGTGCCTGGAGCGTGGGCGGGACAGGGGCTGGAAACACCATATATTTT
TRBV3-1/TRBV3-2	-	-	TRBJ1-2	CASSQTEGPGYTF	TGTGCCAGCAGTCAGACAGAAGGACCTGGCTACACCTTC
TRBV7-2	-	TRBD1	TRBJ1-4	CASSPRTGGFFNEKLFF	TGTGCCAGCAGCCCCCGGACAGGGGGATTTTTTAATGAAAAACTGTTTTTT
TRBV20-1	-	TRBD2	TRBJ2-7	CSASSRLAGGPWYEQYF	TGCAGTGCTAGTTCTCGACTAGCGGGAGGGCCCTGGTACGAGCAGTACTTC
TRBV11-3	-	TRBD1	TRBJ1-1	CASSLGFRGPEAFF	TGTGCCAGCAGCTTAGGATTTAGGGGGCCTGAAGCTTTCTTT
TRBV4-1	-	-	TRBJ1-5	CASSQVIPLVSNQPQHF	TGCGCCAGCAGCCAAGTTATTCCCTTAGTAAGCAATCAGCCCCAGCATTTT
TRBV18	-	-	TRBJ1-1	CASSPQAGTEAFF	TGTGCCAGCTCACCGCAGGCAGGCACTGAAGCTTTCTTT
TRBV14	-	-	TRBJ1-2	CASSQVFIRDGGYTF	TGTGCCAGCAGCCAAGTATTTATCAGGGATGGAGGCTACACCTTC
TRBV11-1	-	TRBD1	TRBJ2-2	CASSLEGQSNTGELFF	TGTGCCAGCAGCTTAGAGGGACAGTCGAACACCGGGGAGCTGTTTTTT
TRBV5-4	-	TRBD1	TRBJ1-1	CASSSAGQRNTEAFF	TGTGCCAGCAGCTCGGCGGGACAGCGAAACACTGAAGCTTTCTTT
TRBV28	-	-	TRBJ1-6	CASRDNNSPLHF	TGTGCCAGCAGAGACAATAATTCACCCCTCCACTTT
TRBV12-3/TRBV12-4	-	-	TRBJ1-2	CASSPRGYGYTF	TGTGCCAGCAGCCCGAGGGGGTATGGCTACACCTTC
TRBV15	-	-	TRBJ1-3	CATSRDRAGTGNTIYF	TGTGCCACCAGCAGAGATAGGGCAGGGACTGGAAACACCATATATTTT